Listed below are T cell receptor beta chains from one sample, sequenced in a study of beta chain features in type 1 diabetes. TCRdb's table, derived via immunoSEQ multiplex PCR, lists solely in-frame clones and lacks some. The sample has 350,000 to 450,000 clones; over 11% are singletons. Sequenced sample: naive CD4+ T cells from blood. Receptor source: a man aged 25 to 45 in good health. Each CDR3 is given with its conserved first and last residue. D genes are given only for firm matches. Not all rows give a size; the values are once, few, many and, for expanded clones, a class.

CDR3: CASSEGHSVGYTF
DNA: TGTGCCAGCAGTGAAGGACACAGTGTTGGCTACACCTTC
size: few
V: TRBV6-1
J: TRBJ1-2
D: .

CDR3: CASSSNSYNEQFF
DNA: TGTGCCAGTAGTTCCAACTCATACAATGAGCAGTTCTTC
size: .
V: TRBV19
J: TRBJ2-1
D: .

CDR3: CASSFRTGLNNEQFF
DNA: TGTGCCAGCAGCTTCCGGACGGGGCTAAACAATGAGCAGTTCTTC
size: few
V: TRBV7-2
J: TRBJ2-1
D: .

CDR3: CASRSSTQETQYF
DNA: TGTGCCAGCAGGTCGAGCACACAAGAGACCCAGTACTTC
size: few
V: TRBV6-1
J: TRBJ2-5
D: .

CDR3: CASTRRDNYNSPLHF
DNA: TGTGCCAGCACCCGGAGAGACAACTATAATTCACCCCTCCACTTT
size: few
V: TRBV9
J: TRBJ1-6
D: .

CDR3: CASSQLWVREEAFF
DNA: TGTGCCAGCAGCCAACTCTGGGTGAGAGAGGAAGCTTTCTTT
size: few
V: TRBV6-6
J: TRBJ1-1
D: .

CDR3: CASSYSTLSYEQYF
DNA: TGTGCCAGCAGTTACTCTACCCTATCCTACGAGCAGTACTTC
size: few
V: TRBV6-6
J: TRBJ2-7
D: .

CDR3: CASYSGTNTDTQYF
DNA: TGCGCCTCCTACTCCGGGACTAACACAGATACGCAGTATTTT
size: .
V: TRBV5-1
J: TRBJ2-3
D: TRBD2

CDR3: CASSPGTSGLDTQYF
DNA: TGCGCCAGCAGCCCCGGGACTAGCGGTTTAGATACGCAGTATTTT
size: .
V: TRBV5-1
J: TRBJ2-3
D: TRBD2

CDR3: CARGPTPRPQHF
DNA: TGCGCCAGGGGACCGACACCGCGGCCCCAGCATTTT
size: few
V: TRBV23-1
J: TRBJ1-5
D: .

CDR3: CASLGGTEAFF
DNA: TGTGCCAGCCTGGGCGGCACTGAAGCTTTCTTT
size: few
V: TRBV7-9
J: TRBJ1-1
D: .

CDR3: CASGLADYNEQFF
DNA: TGTGCCTCGGGACTAGCGGATTACAATGAGCAGTTCTTC
size: many
V: TRBV10-3
J: TRBJ2-1
D: TRBD2

CDR3: CASSVSGITDTQYF
DNA: TGTGCCAGCAGCGTAAGTGGGATCACAGATACGCAGTATTTT
size: few
V: TRBV2
J: TRBJ2-3
D: .

CDR3: CASSHGATDTQYF
DNA: TGCGCCAGCAGCCACGGAGCCACAGATACGCAGTATTTT
size: few
V: TRBV4-1
J: TRBJ2-3
D: .

CDR3: CASSDTGFSGNTIYF
DNA: TGTGCCAGCAGCGACACAGGGTTCTCTGGAAACACCATATATTTT
size: .
V: TRBV9
J: TRBJ1-3
D: .

CDR3: CASSPLSGQPQHF
DNA: TGTGCCAGCAGCCCTCTGAGCGGGCAGCCCCAGCATTTT
size: .
V: TRBV7-9
J: TRBJ1-5
D: .

CDR3: CASSLAQGGQDEQFF
DNA: TGTGCCAGCAGCTTAGCGCAGGGGGGCCAAGATGAGCAGTTCTTC
size: .
V: TRBV7-2
J: TRBJ2-1
D: .

CDR3: CASGKNTEAFF
DNA: TGTGCCAGCGGTAAAAACACTGAAGCTTTCTTT
size: .
V: TRBV2
J: TRBJ1-1
D: .

CDR3: CASSPTGSWYNEQFF
DNA: TGTGCCAGCAGCCCTACAGGGTCTTGGTACAATGAGCAGTTCTTC
size: .
V: TRBV7-3
J: TRBJ2-1
D: .

CDR3: CASSYSIQSAQYF
DNA: TGTGCCAGCAGTTACTCGATCCAATCGGCCCAGTACTTC
size: few
V: TRBV6-6
J: TRBJ2-5
D: .

CDR3: CASSPRLAGGYNEQFF
DNA: TGCGCCAGCAGCCCACGCCTAGCGGGAGGGTACAATGAGCAGTTCTTC
size: few
V: TRBV4-3
J: TRBJ2-1
D: TRBD2

CDR3: CASSPWRENTEAFF
DNA: TGTGCCAGCAGCCCATGGAGGGAAAACACTGAAGCTTTCTTT
size: few
V: TRBV7-2
J: TRBJ1-1
D: .

CDR3: CASSLAPPFLAGEGATQYF
DNA: TGTGCCAGCAGCTTAGCGCCCCCCTTTCTAGCGGGAGAGGGGGCGACCCAGTACTTC
size: .
V: TRBV7-2
J: TRBJ2-5
D: TRBD2

CDR3: CASSLVLAGSGNEQFF
DNA: TGCGCCAGCAGCTTGGTGCTAGCGGGGAGCGGGAATGAGCAGTTCTTC
size: .
V: TRBV5-1
J: TRBJ2-1
D: TRBD2

CDR3: CASSQDLGGLAGRYF
DNA: TGCGCCAGCAGCCAAGATCTTGGGGGACTAGCGGGGCGGTACTTC
size: few
V: TRBV4-3
J: TRBJ2-7
D: TRBD2

CDR3: CASSQGTEYF
DNA: TGTGCCAGCAGCCAAGGTACAGAGTACTTC
size: few
V: TRBV14
J: TRBJ2-4
D: .

CDR3: CASTRDRDENIQYF
DNA: TGTGCCAGCACACGCGACAGGGACGAAAACATTCAGTACTTC
size: many
V: TRBV7-2
J: TRBJ2-4
D: TRBD1

CDR3: CASRGTGHQHGEQYF
DNA: TGTGCCAGTAGGGGGACAGGTCACCAGCACGGAGAGCAGTACTTC
size: .
V: TRBV19
J: TRBJ2-7
D: TRBD1

CDR3: CASSLTPRTGTSGKETQYF
DNA: TGTGCCAGCAGCTTAACCCCCCGGACCGGGACTAGCGGGAAAGAGACCCAGTACTTC
size: few
V: TRBV7-3
J: TRBJ2-5
D: TRBD2

CDR3: CASKRAEAFF
DNA: TGTGCCAGCAAAAGAGCTGAAGCTTTCTTT
size: few
V: TRBV30
J: TRBJ1-1
D: .

CDR3: CASSLGNSGTDTQYF
DNA: TGTGCCAGCAGCTTAGGTAATAGCGGCACAGATACGCAGTATTTT
size: few
V: TRBV7-6
J: TRBJ2-3
D: .

CDR3: CASSQGRETQYF
DNA: TGCGCCAGCAGCCAAGGACGGGAGACCCAGTACTTC
size: .
V: TRBV4-3
J: TRBJ2-5
D: .

CDR3: CSVRLTGYEQYF
DNA: TGCAGCGTCCGGTTAACAGGTTACGAGCAGTACTTC
size: few
V: TRBV29-1
J: TRBJ2-7
D: .

CDR3: CASSSGQTLAKNIQYF
DNA: TGCGCCAGCAGCTCCGGACAGACTTTAGCCAAAAACATTCAGTACTTC
size: .
V: TRBV5-1
J: TRBJ2-4
D: .

CDR3: CASSPGGMHGELFF
DNA: TGTGCCAGCAGCCCAGGGGGCATGCACGGGGAGCTGTTTTTT
size: few
V: TRBV5-4
J: TRBJ2-2
D: TRBD1

CDR3: CASSYTGMNTEAFF
DNA: TGTGCCAGTAGCTACACAGGGATGAACACTGAAGCTTTCTTT
size: few
V: TRBV19
J: TRBJ1-1
D: .

CDR3: CASSDSGQGDTEAFF
DNA: TGTGCCAGCAGTGATTCGGGACAGGGTGACACTGAAGCTTTCTTT
size: .
V: TRBV25-1
J: TRBJ1-1
D: TRBD1

CDR3: CAISDLAGGQYQETQYF
DNA: TGTGCCATCAGTGACCTAGCGGGGGGACAGTACCAAGAGACCCAGTACTTC
size: few
V: TRBV10-3
J: TRBJ2-5
D: TRBD2

CDR3: CASSQEWTAVYGYTF
DNA: TGCGCCAGCAGCCAAGAATGGACGGCCGTCTATGGCTACACCTTC
size: .
V: TRBV4-1
J: TRBJ1-2
D: .

CDR3: CASRFDVYNEQFF
DNA: TGTGCCAGCAGGTTCGACGTTTACAATGAGCAGTTCTTC
size: .
V: TRBV2
J: TRBJ2-1
D: .

CDR3: CASSVGPGGTYNEQFF
DNA: TGTGCCAGCAGCGTGGGGCCAGGGGGCACCTACAATGAGCAGTTCTTC
size: few
V: TRBV9
J: TRBJ2-1
D: TRBD1

CDR3: CSAAVRGRAFF
DNA: TGCAGTGCTGCCGTCCGGGGGAGGGCCTTCTTC
size: .
V: TRBV20-1
J: TRBJ2-1
D: TRBD2